Following are 17 T cell receptor beta chains from one sample sequenced in a study of blood T cells in healthy people across ages. With a J-beta primer mix and a sample-barcoded 5' primer, a second PCR ran about 6 to 11 cycles. Using its own MiXCR run on the 5' RACE reads, TCRdb lists one record per CDR3 protein. Of 1.5 million to 2 million distinct CDR3 sequences listed, 25% to 30% were seen once; the top ten hold 6.5% to 8.5%. The sample comprised blood. The origin of the receptors is a woman between 25 and 40 years old in good health.

A remark on this clonotype: This may be a read error, as it is one base from a much larger clone. CDR3 sequence: CSVEARGQSSTDTQYF. CDR3 nucleotides: TGCAGCGTTGAAGCTCGGGGACAGTCTAGCACAGATACGCAGTATTTT. The V gene is TRBV29-1, the J gene TRBJ2-3; the match to TRBD1 covers 7 bases. This CDR3 comprises 16 residues. Trimming at V came to 1 base and at J to 0 bases, leaving 7 bases not matched to a gene. The germline gives CDR1 SQVTM, CDR2 ANQGSEA.

This clonotype has only a few counts. V is TRBV5-5 and J is TRBJ2-2; the D call may be TRBD1 or TRBD2 (5 bases each). V shed 4 bases and J shed 1 base, with 14 bases lying between them. Germline lookup yields CDR1 SGHKS and CDR2 YYEKEE (reference sequence). The CDR3 covers 16 residues. Here the CDR3 DNA reads TGTGCCAGCAGCGCCTCCGGGACCCTGAACACCGGGGAGCTGTTTTTT. Its protein product is CASSASGTLNTGELFF.

J is TRBJ2-7 and V is TRBV7-3, with D perhaps assigned TRBD1 or TRBD2 (5 bases each). CDR1 SGHTA and CDR2 FQGTGA come from the germline V gene. The CDR3 has 14 residues. V was cut by 8 bases and J by 4 bases, with 18 bases left in between. CDR3 bases: TGTGCCAGCGCCTTGGGTGTGGGGGATTACGAGCAGTACTTC. This gives the protein CASALGVGDYEQYF.

This chain uses TRBV11-2 with TRBJ2-7, with a tentative D call TRBD1 (7 bases). CDR3 size: 15 residues. Trimming pared 1 base from V and 7 bases from J, leaving 17 bases between. CDR1 and CDR2 (germline): SGHAT, FQNNGV. CDR3 amino acids: CASSLGQGGYNEQYF. The DNA for the CDR3 is TGTGCCAGCAGCTTAGGACAGGGAGGCTACAATGAGCAGTACTTC.

The chain joins TRBV20-1 to TRBJ2-6; no reliable D call. Germline CDR1 reads DFQATT; CDR2 reads SNEGSKA (reference sequence). The CDR3 loop spans 15 amino acids. V dropped 4 bases and J dropped 2 bases, with 12 bases sitting between them. CDR3 nucleotides: TGCAGTGCTACCGAGCTGCTTACTGGGGCCAACGTCCTGACTTTC. Protein product: CSATELLTGANVLTF.

This chain links TRBV6-2 or TRBV6-3 with TRBJ2-7; D perhaps matches TRBD1 (6 bases). The CDR3 totals 14 residues. V was cut by 6 bases and J by 5 bases, with 17 bases left in between. CDR1 MNHEY and CDR2 SVGEGT come from the germline V gene. The CDR3 protein is CASSLDSESNEQYF. DNA of the CDR3: TGTGCCAGCAGCTTGGACAGCGAGAGCAACGAGCAGTACTTC.

This clonotype was recorded a few times. This rearrangement joins TRBV13 to TRBJ2-3; 7 bases map to TRBD1. Germline values: CDR1 PRHDT, CDR2 FYEKMQ (reference sequence). The CDR3 consists of 15 residues. V lost 2 bases to trimming and J lost 9 bases; unmatched junction nucleotides: 11. The CDR3 sequence: CASSLTGTVDSTQYF. CDR3 DNA sequence: TGTGCCAGCAGCTTAACCGGGACAGTGGATTCGACGCAGTATTTT.

In nucleotides, the CDR3 is TGTGCCAGCAGCACCTCCAACAGGGGGCGCGGAGACATTCAGTACTTC. Its protein is CASSTSNRGRGDIQYF. The chain employs TRBV7-2 and TRBJ2-4; 9 positions match TRBD1. Germline-derived CDR1 and CDR2 are SGHTA and FQGNSA. The CDR3 runs to 16 residues. Trimming cost V 5 bases and J 8 bases; bases outside gene matches: 13.

This clonotype turned up a few times. The V gene is TRBV24-1, the J gene TRBJ1-2, with 7 nucleotides matching TRBD1. V gave up 2 bases and J gave up 2 bases; unmatched junction bases: 1. The germline gives CDR1 KGHDR, CDR2 SFDVKD. This CDR3 has 14 amino acids. The chain's CDR3 is CATSDWTGNYGYTF. CDR3 in DNA: TGTGCCACCAGTGATTGGACAGGAAACTATGGCTACACCTTC.

Only a few counts were recorded for this clonotype. The chain links TRBV4-3 to TRBJ2-3; 8 positions agree with TRBD1. The CDR3 length is 15 residues. V lost 5 bases to trimming and J lost 1 base; unmatched junction nucleotides: 5. Germline values: CDR1 LGHNA, CDR2 YSLEER. In DNA form, the CDR3 reads TGCGCCAGCAGCGAAGGGACAGGTCGCACAGATACGCAGTATTTT. Protein sequence: CASSEGTGRTDTQYF.

The rearrangement joins TRBV11-2 to TRBJ2-7; possibly TRBD1 for D (6 bases). Germline-derived CDR1 and CDR2 are SGHAT and FQNNGV. V lost 1 base and J lost 4, with 14 bases in between. This CDR3 spans 15 amino acids. The CDR3 DNA sequence: TGTGCCAGCAGCTTAGGGCCCGGGACACAATACGAGCAGTACTTC. Its protein is CASSLGPGTQYEQYF.

The V call is TRBV7-2, the J call TRBJ2-2, with TRBD2 as a possible D gene (6 bases). V was trimmed by 4 bases and J by 5 bases, leaving 14 bases between them. The germline V gene encodes CDR1 SGHTA and CDR2 FQGNSA. This CDR3 is built from 15 residues. The CDR3 sequence: CASSSQFAGTGELFF. The CDR3 DNA reads as TGTGCCAGCAGCTCTCAATTTGCGGGAACCGGGGAGCTGTTTTTT.

This clonotype was counted ten times or more. The rearrangement links TRBV29-1 to TRBJ2-1; maybe TRBD1 (5 bases). Per germline, CDR1 SQVTM and CDR2 ANQGSEA. The V and J ends lost 4 bases and 8 bases respectively, with 21 bases between them. The CDR3 runs 15 residues. The CDR3 here is CSVGTNGWSSDEQFF. In DNA form, the CDR3 reads TGCAGCGTTGGGACAAACGGCTGGTCGTCCGATGAGCAGTTCTTC.

With regard to this clonotype: At one boundary the junction diverges from the germline segment, which might be a read error. The chain is built from TRBV5-5 and TRBJ1-1; D is uncertain. Looked up from germline, CDR1 is SGHKS and CDR2 is YYEKEE (reference sequence). The CDR3 is 14 residues long. CDR3: CASSLLGIGTEAFF. The CDR3 nucleotides are TGTGCCAGCAGCTTGCTGGGGATCGGCACTGAGGCTTTCTTT. Supplemented by reference TRBV5-5 and TRBJ1-1, the full variable domain reads DAGVTQSPTHLIKTRGQQVTLRCSPISGHKSVSWYQQVLGQGPQFIFQYYEKEERGRGNFPDRFSARQFPNYSSELNVNALLLGDSALYLCASSLLGIGTEAFFGQGTRLTVV.

This clonotype was seen a few times. V is TRBV12-3 or TRBV12-4 and J is TRBJ2-3, with D maybe TRBD2 (7 bases). V dropped 6 bases and J dropped 4 bases, with 17 bases sitting between them. The CDR3 is 15 amino acids. In nucleotides, the CDR3 is TGTGCCAGCAGGGTAGAGAGGGGGGGATCAGATACGCAGTATTTT. It yields the protein CASRVERGGSDTQYF.

This clonotype was detected ten times or more. The J gene is TRBJ2-1, the V gene TRBV7-9; weak D call: TRBD1 (5 bases). V dropped 6 bases and J dropped 5 bases, with 14 bases sitting between them. The CDR3 has 14 amino acids. Germline CDR1 and CDR2: SEHNR and FQNEAQ (reference sequence). CDR3 sequence reads: CASRSDSHDNEQFF. CDR3 nucleotide sequence: TGTGCCAGCAGATCCGACAGCCACGACAATGAGCAGTTCTTC.

At least ten counts were recorded for this clonotype. This chain links TRBV29-1 with TRBJ2-7; 7 bases are a match to TRBD1. Germline V gives CDR1 SQVTM, CDR2 ANQGSEA. Unmatched junction bases numbered 2, after V lost 6 bases and J lost 3 bases. CDR3 length: 11 residues. The CDR3 region is CSVGQVYEQYF. In DNA, the CDR3 is TGCAGCGTCGGACAGGTCTACGAGCAGTACTTC.